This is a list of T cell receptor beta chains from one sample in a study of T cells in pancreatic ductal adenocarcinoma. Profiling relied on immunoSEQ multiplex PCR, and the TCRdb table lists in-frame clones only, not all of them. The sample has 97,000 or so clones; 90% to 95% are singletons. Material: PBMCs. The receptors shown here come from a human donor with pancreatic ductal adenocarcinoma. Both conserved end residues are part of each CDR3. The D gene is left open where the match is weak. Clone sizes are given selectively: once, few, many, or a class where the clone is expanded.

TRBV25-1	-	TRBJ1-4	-	TGTGCCAGCAGTGAATCCCTCGGGGGAGCAACTAATGAAAAACTGTTTTTT	CASSESLGGATNEKLFF
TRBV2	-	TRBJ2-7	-	TGTGCCAGCAGTGAATGGCGGGACTACGAGCAGTACTTC	CASSEWRDYEQYF
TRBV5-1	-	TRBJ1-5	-	TGCGCCAGCAGCTCCGGACAGTATGATCAGCCCCAGCATTTT	CASSSGQYDQPQHF
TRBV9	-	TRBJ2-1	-	TGTGCCAGCAGCGTAGTAGGGGACAATGAGCAGTTCTTC	CASSVVGDNEQFF
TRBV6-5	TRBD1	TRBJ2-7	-	TGTGCCAGCAGTCCGCCCGGGACAGCATACGAGCAGTACTTC	CASSPPGTAYEQYF
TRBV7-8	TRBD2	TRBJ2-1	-	TGTGCCAGCAGCTTAGCCGTTTACACTAGCGGGATGGGCGGTGAGCAGTTCTTC	CASSLAVYTSGMGGEQFF
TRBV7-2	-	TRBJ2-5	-	TGTGCCAGCAGCTTAGGGCAAACAAGTGGTGAGACCCAGTACTTC	CASSLGQTSGETQYF
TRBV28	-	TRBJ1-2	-	TGTGCCAGCAGTTCTTACAGGGAAGTGGGTGGCTACACCTTC	CASSSYREVGGYTF
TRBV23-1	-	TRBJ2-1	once	TGCGCCGGATCAGTAAGCGGGCGCTCCTACAATGAGCAGTTCTTC	CAGSVSGRSYNEQFF
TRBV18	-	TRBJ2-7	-	TGTGCCAGCTCACCTGGGCAGTACTACGAGCAGTACTTC	CASSPGQYYEQYF
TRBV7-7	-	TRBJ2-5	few	TGTGCCAGCAGCTTAAACCCTAGTTCTGAGACCCAGTACTTC	CASSLNPSSETQYF
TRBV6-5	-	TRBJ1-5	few	TGTGCCAGCAGTTACTCCCGAGGTCAGCCCCAGCATTTT	CASSYSRGQPQHF
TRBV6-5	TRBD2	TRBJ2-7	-	TGTGCCAGCAGGTTAGCGGGAGACTTCTACGAGCAGTACTTC	CASRLAGDFYEQYF
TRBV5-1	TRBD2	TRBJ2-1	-	TGCGCCAGCAGCTTTCTCGCGGGAGGGTCCATCTACAATGAGCAGTTCTTC	CASSFLAGGSIYNEQFF
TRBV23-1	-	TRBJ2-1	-	TGCGCCAGTCTAAGCGGGCGTGTGTTCTACAATGAGCAGTTCTTC	CASLSGRVFYNEQFF
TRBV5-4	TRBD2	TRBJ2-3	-	TGTGCCAGCAGCCACGGGACTAGCGGGATCGATACGCAGTATTTT	CASSHGTSGIDTQYF
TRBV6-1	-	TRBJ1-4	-	TGTGCCAGCAGAAGGGCAGGGGATGAAAAACTGTTTTTT	CASRRAGDEKLFF
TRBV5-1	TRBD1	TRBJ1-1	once	TGCGCCAGCAGCTCCCGGGACAGGGGGAAATTTGAAGCTTTCTTT	CASSSRDRGKFEAFF
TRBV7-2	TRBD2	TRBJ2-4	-	TGTGCCAGCAGTCTAGCGGGAGCGGGTCTGAACATTCAGTACTTC	CASSLAGAGLNIQYF
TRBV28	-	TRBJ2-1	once	TGTGCCAGCAGCCGTCCCGGACAGTCCCCAGAGCAGTTCTTC	CASSRPGQSPEQFF
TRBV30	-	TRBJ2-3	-	TGTGCCTGGGGTCCGAAAGGAGGGGATACGCAGTATTTT	CAWGPKGGDTQYF
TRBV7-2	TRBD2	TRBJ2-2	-	TGTGCCAGCAGCTTAGTTGCGGGAGGGACCGGGGAGCTGTTTTTT	CASSLVAGGTGELFF
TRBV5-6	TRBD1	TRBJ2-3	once	TGTGCCAGCAGCGCCCCGAAACAGGGGCCAGATACGCAGTATTTT	CASSAPKQGPDTQYF
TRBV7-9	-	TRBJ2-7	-	TGTGCCAGCAGCTTAGGTACGGAGGCGAGAGTCTACGAGCAGTACTTC	CASSLGTEARVYEQYF
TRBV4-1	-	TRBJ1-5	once	TGCGCCAGCAGCCAAGCGTCCCTTAATCAGCCCCAGCATTTT	CASSQASLNQPQHF
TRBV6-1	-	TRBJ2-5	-	TGTGCCAGCAGGATTCAGGGTGGAGAGACCCAGTACTTC	CASRIQGGETQYF
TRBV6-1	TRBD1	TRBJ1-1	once	TGTGCCAGCAGCCAGGGGGGCTACACTGAAGCTTTCTTT	CASSQGGYTEAFF
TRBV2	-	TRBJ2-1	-	TGTGCCAGCAGGGCAAACAATGAGCAGTTCTTC	CASRANNEQFF
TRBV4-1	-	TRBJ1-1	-	TGCGCCAGCAGCCTAAGGGGAGGCACTGAAGCTTTCTTT	CASSLRGGTEAFF
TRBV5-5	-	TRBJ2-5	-	TGTGCCAGCAGTTCTTTGGAGACCCAGTACTTC	CASSSLETQYF
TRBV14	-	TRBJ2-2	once	TGTGCCAGCAGCCAAGTAGCTGGGAACACCGGGGAGCTGTTTTTT	CASSQVAGNTGELFF
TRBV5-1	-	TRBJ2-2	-	TGCGCAGCGGGGGCAACAGGGGGCGCTCCCGGGGAGCTGTTTTTT	CAAGATGGAPGELFF
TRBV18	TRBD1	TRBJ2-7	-	TGTGCCAGCTCACCTCCGGGACAGCCTTGGGAGCAGTACTTC	CASSPPGQPWEQYF
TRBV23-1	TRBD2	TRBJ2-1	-	TGCGCCAGCAGTCAATCTAGCGGGAGTGAGCAGTTCTTC	CASSQSSGSEQFF
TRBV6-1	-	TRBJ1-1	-	TGTGCCAGCAGTGAGCACCCCGGCACTGAAGCTTTCTTT	CASSEHPGTEAFF
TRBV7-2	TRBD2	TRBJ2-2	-	TGTGCCAGCTGGACTAGCGGGAGGGCCGGGGAGCTGTTTTTT	CASWTSGRAGELFF
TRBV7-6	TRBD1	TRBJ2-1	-	TGTGCCAGCAGCCCTGGACAGGGGATGGGGAATGAGCAGTTCTTC	CASSPGQGMGNEQFF
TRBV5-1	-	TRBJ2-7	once	TGTGCCAGCAGTCGAAACGGGGTCTCCTACGAGCAGTACTTC	CASSRNGVSYEQYF
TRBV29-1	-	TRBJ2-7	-	TGCAGCGTTGAACCAGGGGCAGCCTACGAGCAGTACTTC	CSVEPGAAYEQYF
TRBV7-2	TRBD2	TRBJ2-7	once	TGTGCCAGCAGCTTAGCTAGCGGGAGCGCGGTATACGAGCAGTACTTC	CASSLASGSAVYEQYF
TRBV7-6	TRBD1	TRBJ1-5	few	TGTGCCAGCTCCGAACAGGGGTTGGGCAATCAGCCCCAGCATTTT	CASSEQGLGNQPQHF
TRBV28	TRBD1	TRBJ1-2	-	TGTGCCAGCATTTCAGGGGGCGGCCCTCTCGGGGGCTACACCTTC	CASISGGGPLGGYTF
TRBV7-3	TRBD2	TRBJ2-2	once	TGTGCCAGCAGCCCGACACTAGCGGGAACCGGGGAGCTGTTTTTT	CASSPTLAGTGELFF
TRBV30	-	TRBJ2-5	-	TGTGCCTGGAGCCAGAGGTGGGAAGAGACCCAGTACTTC	CAWSQRWEETQYF
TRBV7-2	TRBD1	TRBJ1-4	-	TGTGCCAGCAGCTTAGTTGGGGACAGCGAAAAACTGTTTTTT	CASSLVGDSEKLFF